The 23 T cell receptor beta chains below were found in one sample sequenced in a study of cytomegalovirus exposure and HLA in healthy donors. 60 Vbeta and 13 Jbeta primers were used in PCR. Generated by immunoSEQ multiplex PCR, the TCRdb table keeps only in-frame clones and is missing some. The data contain approximately 82,000 clones, about three fifths of them singletons. Sequences were obtained from PBMCs. The receptor set was obtained from a woman younger than 45 in good health and CMV-seropositive.

The V gene is TRBV6-1, the J gene TRBJ2-5, with 8 bases identical to TRBD2. The ends lost 5 bases at V and 6 bases at J; junction bases unmatched: 8. Germline CDR1 and CDR2: MNHNS and SASEGT. CDR3 length equals 14 residues. The CDR3 coding sequence is TGTGCCAGCAGTATGGCGGGGGGTAGTAAGACCCAGTACTTC. This codes for CASSMAGGSKTQYF.

This clone was counted only a few times. The chain couples TRBV29-1 to TRBJ1-2, with D maybe TRBD1 (5 bases). V gave up 4 bases and J gave up 3 bases, with 9 bases separating them. The germline V gene has CDR1 SQVTM and CDR2 ANQGSEA. CDR3 length: 12 amino acids. This CDR3 is CSVGQTYYGYTF. The CDR3 DNA follows: TGCAGCGTTGGACAGACCTACTATGGCTACACCTTC.

This clone was counted only a few times. This chain links TRBV19 with TRBJ2-6; a possible D gene is TRBD1 (5 bases). V was cut by 4 bases and J by 2 bases, with 12 bases left in between. Germline loops: CDR1 LNHDA, CDR2 SQIVND (reference sequence). The CDR3 runs to 16 residues. The CDR3 DNA follows: TGTGCCAGTAGTAACCGGCCAGGGCCTGGGGCCAACGTCCTGACTTTC. Encoded protein: CASSNRPGPGANVLTF.

This chain links TRBV11-2 with TRBJ1-3; maybe TRBD1 (6 bases). The CDR3 sequence is 17 residues long. The ends were cut back, 5 bases at V and 4 bases at J, with 21 bases in the middle. Germline assignment: CDR1 SGHAT and CDR2 FQNNGV. In nucleotides, the CDR3 is TGTGCCAGCAGCCTCAACCAGTACAGGGATCTGGGAAACACCATATATTTT. It is translated as CASSLNQYRDLGNTIYF.

V is TRBV15 and J is TRBJ1-3; D unresolved. Trimming cost V 3 bases and J 0 bases, with 9 bases left between them. Germline loops: CDR1 LNHNV, CDR2 YYDKDF (reference sequence). This CDR3 has 15 amino acids. The CDR3 nucleotides are TGTGCCACCAGCAGGCAGTGGAGCTCTGGAAACACCATATATTTT. Encoded protein: CATSRQWSSGNTIYF.

CDR3 bases: TGTGCCAGCAGTGACGGCACTGAAGCTTTCTTT. This gives the protein CASSDGTEAFF. The gene calls are TRBV25-1 and TRBJ1-1; D gene uncertain. Germline V lookup: CDR1 MGHDK, CDR2 SYGVNS. There are 11 residues in the CDR3. V gave up 3 bases and J gave up 4 bases, with 3 bases separating them. The whole variable domain, remainder taken from reference TRBV25-1 and TRBJ1-1, is EADIYQTPRYLVIGTGKKITLECSQTMGHDKMYWYQQDPGMELHLIHYSYGVNSTEKGDLSSESTVSRIRTEHFPLTLESARPSHTSQYLCASSDGTEAFFGQGTRLTVV.

The V gene is TRBV9, the J gene TRBJ2-5; 11 bases are a match to TRBD1. Germline lookup yields CDR1 SGDLS and CDR2 YYNGEE. The V and J ends lost 3 bases and 4 bases, in that order; junction bases with no gene match: 5. The CDR3 is 15 residues long. The CDR3, as DNA: TGTGCCAGCAGCGACGGACAGGGGGCAGGAGAGACCCAGTACTTC. This gives the protein CASSDGQGAGETQYF.

The chain couples TRBV5-4 to TRBJ1-5, with a weak D call TRBD1 (6 bases). Trimming stripped 2 bases from V and 0 bases from J, with 12 bases between. CDR1 SGHNT and CDR2 YYREEE come from the germline V gene (reference sequence). The CDR3 runs 16 residues. The CDR3 protein is CASSLYPGVSNQPQHF. The DNA of the CDR3 is TGTGCCAGCAGCTTATACCCAGGGGTTAGCAATCAGCCCCAGCATTTT. Based on the CDR3 plus reference TRBV5-4 and TRBJ1-5, the full variable domain is ETGVTQSPTHLIKTRGQQVTLRCSSQSGHNTVSWYQQALGQGPQFIFQYYREEENGRGNFPPRFSGLQFPNYSSELNVNALELDDSALYLCASSLYPGVSNQPQHFGDGTRLSIL.

The chain is built from TRBV5-6 and TRBJ2-4; D perhaps matches TRBD2 (5 bases). The V end was cut by 7 bases, the J end by 9 bases, with 14 bases between. Per germline, CDR1 SGHDT and CDR2 YYEEEE. The CDR3 extends over 12 amino acids. CDR3 protein: CASGEPGSIQYF. In DNA, the CDR3 is TGTGCCAGCGGGGAGCCGGGGAGCATTCAGTACTTC.

As DNA, the CDR3 is TGTGCCAGTAGTATTAAACAGACCAACACTGAAGCTTTCTTT. This codes for CASSIKQTNTEAFF. This chain links TRBV19 with TRBJ1-1; D not resolved. Trimming shortened V by 3 bases and J by 2 bases, and 10 bases separated the two germline ends. The CDR3 is made up of 14 amino acids. Germline CDR1 reads LNHDA; CDR2 reads SQIVND (reference sequence).

This rearrangement joins TRBV15 to TRBJ2-5; 10 bases fit TRBD1. This CDR3 is built from 16 residues. V lost 0 bases and J lost 2; bases outside the gene matches: 3. CDR1 and CDR2 from the germline V gene are LNHNV and YYDKDF (reference sequence). CDR3 in amino acids: CATSRDWDRGQETQYF. In DNA, the CDR3 is TGTGCCACCAGCAGAGATTGGGACAGGGGACAAGAGACCCAGTACTTC.

V usage is TRBV7-2 and J usage is TRBJ1-2; D perhaps matches TRBD1 (6 bases). The germline V gene has CDR1 SGHTA and CDR2 FQGNSA. Trimming removed 4 bases from V and 8 bases from J, with 11 bases in between. The CDR3 is made up of 12 amino acids. The CDR3 loop reads CASSSRTDGYTF. CDR3 coding DNA: TGTGCCAGCAGCTCCCGGACAGACGGCTACACCTTC.

This rearrangement joins TRBV9 to TRBJ1-1, with a possible D match to TRBD1 (6 bases). Germline V lookup: CDR1 SGDLS, CDR2 YYNGEE. Trimming pared 2 bases from V and 4 bases from J, leaving 18 bases between. The CDR3 length is 16 residues. The CDR3 loop is CASSVGAVDSFTEAFF. The CDR3, as DNA: TGTGCCAGCAGCGTGGGGGCCGTGGACAGTTTCACTGAAGCTTTCTTT. The full variable domain, with the rest looked up from reference TRBV9 and TRBJ1-1, is DSGVTQTPKHLITATGQRVTLRCSPRSGDLSVYWYQQSLDQGLQFLIQYYNGEERAKGNILERFSAQQFPDLHSELNLSSLELGDSALYFCASSVGAVDSFTEAFFGQGTRLTVV.

The CDR3 spells CAWSRTGYSNQPQHF. CDR3 DNA: TGTGCCTGGAGTCGAACAGGATATAGCAATCAGCCCCAGCATTTT. The chain has TRBV30 and TRBJ1-5; maybe TRBD1 (5 bases). The germline V and J ends were trimmed by 2 bases and 0 bases, with 11 bases remaining between them. Looked up from germline, CDR1 is GTSNPN and CDR2 is SVGIG (reference sequence). This CDR3 is built from 15 residues.

J is TRBJ2-5 and V is TRBV7-6; TRBD2 agrees at 13 bases. The CDR3 has 18 amino acids. The V segment lost 6 bases and the J segment 4 bases; nucleotides outside the gene matches: 14. Germline values: CDR1 SGHVS, CDR2 FNYEAQ. The CDR3 region has the DNA TGTGCCAGCAGGTCACTAGCGGGGGGGAAGATGTTAGGAGAGACCCAGTACTTC. Translating gives CASRSLAGGKMLGETQYF.

V gene TRBV18 combines with J gene TRBJ1-5; the D is unclear. Germline CDR1 is KGHSH and CDR2 is LQKENI. This CDR3 region has 14 residues. Trimming shortened V by 4 bases and J by 0 bases, and 7 bases separated the two germline ends. This CDR3 reads CASSQYYSNQPQHF. In nucleotides, the CDR3 is TGTGCCAGCTCACAGTACTATAGCAATCAGCCCCAGCATTTT. The entire variable domain, with the rest obtained from reference TRBV18 and TRBJ1-5, is as follows: NAGVMQNPRHLVRRRGQEARLRCSPMKGHSHVYWYRQLPEEGLKFMVYLQKENIIDESGMPKERFSAEFPKEGPSILRIQQVVRGDSAAYFCASSQYYSNQPQHFGDGTRLSIL.

The chain carries TRBV7-9 and TRBJ1-4; D is unclear. There are 15 residues in the CDR3. The germline gives CDR1 SEHNR, CDR2 FQNEAQ (reference sequence). Trimming left V 3 bases short and J 5 bases short, with 13 bases between. DNA for the CDR3: TGTGCCAGCAGCTTTGCTTCAAGCGCGAATGAAAAACTGTTTTTT. Residues: CASSFASSANEKLFF. The whole variable domain, filled in from reference TRBV7-9 and TRBJ1-4, reads DTGVSQNPRHKITKRGQNVTFRCDPISEHNRLYWYRQTLGQGPEFLTYFQNEAQLEKSRLLSDRFSAERPKGSFSTLEIQRTEQGDSAMYLCASSFASSANEKLFFGSGTQLSVL.

The chain links TRBV7-8 to TRBJ2-1, with 16 bases matching TRBD2. Germline CDR1 SGHVS, CDR2 FQNEAQ. This CDR3 contains 18 residues. The J segment lost 9 bases and the V segment lost 3 bases, leaving 11 bases of the junction unmatched. The CDR3 coding sequence is TGTGCCAGCAGCTTGGGACTAGCGGGGGGGCAAGGGCAAGGTGAGCAGTTCTTC. Its protein is CASSLGLAGGQGQGEQFF.

The V gene is TRBV5-4, the J gene TRBJ2-7; D may be TRBD1 (6 bases). CDR1 is SGHNT, CDR2 YYREEE, per germline (reference sequence). Trimming shortened V by 4 bases and J by 8 bases, and 16 bases separated the two germline ends. CDR3 length equals 13 residues. This CDR3 is CASSEGPGDKQYF. In nucleotides, the CDR3 is TGTGCCAGCAGCGAGGGGCCAGGGGATAAGCAGTACTTC.

This clone has only one observation. The chain employs TRBV15 and TRBJ2-7, with 10 bases matching TRBD1. The V segment lost 3 bases and the J segment 7 bases; nucleotides outside the gene matches: 12. The CDR3 extends over 16 amino acids. The V gene's germline CDR1 is LNHNV and CDR2 YYDKDF (reference sequence). CDR3 nucleotides: TGTGCCACCAGCAGCCACGACAGGGGGCGGCAGTGGGAGCAGTACTTC. It yields the protein CATSSHDRGRQWEQYF.

In DNA, the CDR3 is TGTGCCAGCAGTTATTCCGGGACAGGGGGCGCGTCTTTCTTT. Its translation: CASSYSGTGGASFF. This chain links TRBV6-5 with TRBJ1-1; 12 nucleotides line up with TRBD1. V dropped 3 bases and J dropped 12; count of bases not matched to a gene: 8. The CDR3 consists of 14 residues. Germline V gives CDR1 MNHEY, CDR2 SVGAGI.

This clone was detected once. J is TRBJ2-1 and V is TRBV5-1; D remains unclear. Trimming took 1 base from V and 6 from J, leaving 11 bases between them. The germline V gene has CDR1 SGHRS and CDR2 YFSETQ. The CDR3 totals 14 residues. CDR3 nucleotides: TGCGCCAGCAGCTTGAGTGCCCCAGGCAATGAGCAGTTCTTC. It codes for CASSLSAPGNEQFF.

This clone showed up just a few times. At one end, the junction sequence differs from germline, possibly due to a read error. The CDR3 DNA reads TGCAGCGTTGGGGGACAGGGGGTTTACTATGGCTACCCCTTC. Translated: CSVGGQGVYYGYPF. The chain is built from TRBV29-1 and TRBJ1-2; 11 positions agree with TRBD1. The CDR3 sequence is 14 residues long. Per germline, CDR1 SQVTM and CDR2 ANQGSEA.